These T cell receptor beta chains were read from a single sample in a study of T cell changes during pregnancy in multiple sclerosis. The protocol was immunoSEQ multiplex PCR, while the TCRdb copy is restricted to in-frame clones and leaves out a portion. The table has about 80,000 clones, 90% to 95% seen once. This specimen consisted of peripheral blood, obtained in the second trimester of pregnancy. The source of these receptors is a female donor in good health, enrolled as a control in a pregnancy study. CDR3s include the opening cysteine and the closing phenylalanine or tryptophan. D genes are given only for firm matches. Size is stated for part of the rows, as once, few or many counts, or as a class when the clone is expanded.

D gene: -
clone size: -
V gene: TRBV28
J gene: TRBJ1-5
CDR3 protein: CASSLQFNNQPQHF
CDR3 DNA: TGTGCCAGCAGTTTACAGTTTAACAATCAGCCCCAGCATTTT

D gene: -
clone size: -
V gene: TRBV5-1
J gene: TRBJ2-1
CDR3 protein: CASSSLGTRGNEQFF
CDR3 DNA: TGCGCCAGCAGCTCCCTCGGGACAAGGGGGAATGAGCAGTTCTTC

D gene: -
clone size: -
V gene: TRBV6-1
J gene: TRBJ2-1
CDR3 protein: CASRSPNLPWNEQFF
CDR3 DNA: TGTGCCAGCAGAAGCCCTAACCTCCCTTGGAATGAGCAGTTCTTC

D gene: -
clone size: few
V gene: TRBV6-1
J gene: TRBJ2-2
CDR3 protein: CASSVNVEGGELFF
CDR3 DNA: TGTGCCAGCAGTGTTAACGTAGAGGGCGGGGAGCTGTTTTTT

D gene: -
clone size: -
V gene: TRBV9
J gene: TRBJ2-7
CDR3 protein: CASSGPGLGPYEQYF
CDR3 DNA: TGTGCCAGCAGCGGGCCGGGACTTGGCCCTTACGAGCAGTACTTC

D gene: TRBD2
clone size: -
V gene: TRBV2
J gene: TRBJ2-5
CDR3 protein: CARWSGRWGPETQYF
CDR3 DNA: TGTGCCAGATGGAGCGGGAGATGGGGGCCAGAGACCCAGTACTTC

D gene: TRBD2
clone size: -
V gene: TRBV5-1
J gene: TRBJ2-2
CDR3 protein: CASSLGGSGRVGELFF
CDR3 DNA: TGCGCCAGCAGTCTGGGGGGGTCCGGCCGAGTCGGGGAGCTGTTTTTT

D gene: -
clone size: -
V gene: TRBV29-1
J gene: TRBJ2-3
CDR3 protein: CSVGVLVPDTQYF
CDR3 DNA: TGCAGCGTCGGCGTACTAGTTCCAGATACGCAGTATTTT

D gene: -
clone size: -
V gene: TRBV6-1
J gene: TRBJ1-4
CDR3 protein: CAAARGAGEKLFF
CDR3 DNA: TGTGCCGCAGCACGGGGGGCAGGCGAAAAACTGTTTTTT

D gene: -
clone size: -
V gene: TRBV28
J gene: TRBJ2-2
CDR3 protein: CASSLGGTDTGELFF
CDR3 DNA: TGTGCCAGCAGTTTGGGGGGTACGGACACCGGGGAGCTGTTTTTT

D gene: -
clone size: -
V gene: TRBV2
J gene: TRBJ1-1
CDR3 protein: CASSRQVIDTEAFF
CDR3 DNA: TGTGCCAGCAGTCGACAGGTAATTGACACTGAAGCTTTCTTT

D gene: -
clone size: -
V gene: TRBV27
J gene: TRBJ2-7
CDR3 protein: CASSWTPSYEQYF
CDR3 DNA: TGTGCCAGCAGTTGGACTCCGTCCTACGAGCAGTACTTC

D gene: -
clone size: -
V gene: TRBV6-5
J gene: TRBJ1-1
CDR3 protein: CASSSPKGLRMAFF
CDR3 DNA: TGTGCCAGCAGTTCACCAAAGGGGCTACGAATGGCTTTCTTT

D gene: -
clone size: -
V gene: TRBV28
J gene: TRBJ2-1
CDR3 protein: CASALRGGPAEQFF
CDR3 DNA: TGTGCCAGCGCCTTAAGGGGGGGACCGGCTGAGCAGTTCTTC

D gene: -
clone size: -
V gene: TRBV28
J gene: TRBJ2-7
CDR3 protein: CASKLKKEF
CDR3 DNA: TGTGCCAGCAAGCTAAAGAAGGAGTTC

D gene: -
clone size: -
V gene: TRBV5-1
J gene: TRBJ2-4
CDR3 protein: CASSSATAGAKNIQYF
CDR3 DNA: TGCGCCAGCAGCTCAGCCACGGCGGGAGCCAAAAACATTCAGTACTTC

D gene: -
clone size: -
V gene: TRBV2
J gene: TRBJ2-7
CDR3 protein: CASSAHSGSYEQYF
CDR3 DNA: TGTGCCAGCAGTGCCCATTCGGGTTCCTACGAGCAGTACTTC

D gene: TRBD2
clone size: -
V gene: TRBV14
J gene: TRBJ2-5
CDR3 protein: CASSQEWKGGEQETQYF
CDR3 DNA: TGTGCCAGCAGCCAAGAGTGGAAGGGAGGGGAGCAAGAGACCCAGTACTTC

D gene: -
clone size: -
V gene: TRBV6-6
J gene: TRBJ2-1
CDR3 protein: CASRVDMSSYNEQFF
CDR3 DNA: TGTGCCAGCAGGGTCGACATGAGCTCCTACAATGAGCAGTTCTTC

D gene: -
clone size: -
V gene: TRBV6-1
J gene: TRBJ1-1
CDR3 protein: CASSEFTTVMNTEAFF
CDR3 DNA: TGTGCCAGCAGTGAATTTACCACAGTTATGAACACTGAAGCTTTCTTT

D gene: TRBD2
clone size: -
V gene: TRBV4-2
J gene: TRBJ2-3
CDR3 protein: CASSHLGGRAETDTQYF
CDR3 DNA: TGTGCCAGCAGCCACCTTGGCGGGAGGGCAGAGACAGATACGCAGTATTTT

D gene: TRBD1
clone size: -
V gene: TRBV28
J gene: TRBJ1-1
CDR3 protein: CASSLKGAAGTEAFF
CDR3 DNA: TGTGCCAGCAGTTTAAAGGGGGCAGCGGGCACTGAAGCTTTCTTT

D gene: TRBD1
clone size: -
V gene: TRBV9
J gene: TRBJ1-2
CDR3 protein: CASSPGQGAGYTF
CDR3 DNA: TGTGCCAGCAGCCCGGGACAGGGGGCTGGCTACACCTTC

D gene: -
clone size: -
V gene: TRBV14
J gene: TRBJ1-4
CDR3 protein: CASSQGDATNEKLFF
CDR3 DNA: TGTGCCAGCAGCCAAGGAGATGCAACTAATGAAAAACTGTTTTTT

D gene: -
clone size: -
V gene: TRBV5-1
J gene: TRBJ1-1
CDR3 protein: CASSLPGVNTEAFF
CDR3 DNA: TGCGCCAGCAGCTTGCCAGGGGTGAACACTGAAGCTTTCTTT

D gene: -
clone size: -
V gene: TRBV6-6
J gene: TRBJ2-1
CDR3 protein: CASFPTSPSSYNEQFF
CDR3 DNA: TGTGCCAGCTTCCCTACTAGTCCCAGCTCCTACAATGAGCAGTTCTTC

D gene: -
clone size: few
V gene: TRBV6-1
J gene: TRBJ2-3
CDR3 protein: CASTEEGEADTQYF
CDR3 DNA: TGTGCCAGCACCGAGGAAGGGGAGGCAGATACGCAGTATTTT

D gene: TRBD1
clone size: -
V gene: TRBV4-1
J gene: TRBJ1-1
CDR3 protein: CASSQAPTGSVTEAFF
CDR3 DNA: TGCGCCAGCAGCCAAGCGCCGACAGGGTCGGTGACTGAAGCTTTCTTT

D gene: TRBD1
clone size: -
V gene: TRBV5-1
J gene: TRBJ2-7
CDR3 protein: CASSFGTAITYEQYF
CDR3 DNA: TGCGCCAGCAGCTTCGGGACAGCTATCACCTACGAGCAGTACTTC